This TCR beta chain was recovered during a study of glioma-infiltrating T cells. Amplification of TCR alpha and beta CDR3 regions from RNA used iRepertoire nested multiplex PCR. Input was roughly 85-450 ng of tissue mRNA or PBMC total RNA. TCRdb used MiXCR to reprocess the multiplex PCR reads, holding one entry per CDR3 protein. Of about 93,000 distinct CDR3 sequences in the sample, 40% were seen once. Trimming cost V 2 bases and J 8 bases; bases outside gene matches: 1. Germline values: CDR1 DFQATT, CDR2 SNEGSKA (reference sequence). The CDR3 is 11 residues long. The rearrangement uses TRBV20-1 and TRBJ1-2, with 8 bases that match TRBD1. The clonotype comes from a human donor with low-grade glioma or glioblastoma, undergoing nonglioma brain surgery, or in good health (not recorded which). Specimen: glioma tissue, nonneoplastic brain tissue, or PBMCs (not recorded which). The CDR3 loop is CSARWTGGYTF. As DNA, the CDR3 is TGCAGTGCTAGATGGACAGGGGGCTACACCTTC.